What follows are 27 T cell receptor beta chains derived from one specimen sequenced in a study of beta chain features in type 1 diabetes. Study observations and caveats: Shortening of TCRB CDR3s, moderate but significant, appeared in all four CD4+ subsets of Type 1 diabetes patients.

The isolated RNA, all of it, was reverse transcribed, so expressed TCRB transcripts were what got sequenced. Some clones are missing from TCRdb's copy, which holds only in-frame ones; the method was immunoSEQ multiplex PCR. This sample has 25,000 to 30,000 clones, with 56% found just once. Antigens of these TCRs are unknown. The sample taken for sequencing was Tregs from blood. The receptor source for this set is a young woman with type 1 diabetes.

The rearrangement joins TRBV27 to TRBJ1-1; possible D gene TRBD1, 5 bases. Germline CDR1 is MNHEY and CDR2 is SMNVEV (reference sequence). The CDR3 has 17 amino acids. Trimming took off 7 bases at V and 1 base at J, with 22 bases between the two ends. The CDR3: CASKSAGEYLRNTEAFF. In nucleotides, the CDR3 is TGTGCCAGCAAGAGCGCGGGGGAATACCTACGGAACACTGAAGCTTTCTTT.

The V and J genes are TRBV6-5 and TRBJ1-2; 9 bases are a match to TRBD1. The CDR3 loop spans 15 amino acids. From germline, CDR1 is MNHEY and CDR2 SVGAGI. With 2 bases clipped from V and 5 bases from J, the junction kept 6 bases outside the gene matches. This chain's CDR3 is CASSYDRGKWYGYTF. CDR3 nucleotide sequence: TGTGCCAGCAGTTACGACAGGGGGAAGTGGTATGGCTACACCTTC.

The DNA of the CDR3 is TGTGCCAGCAGCCCCAGCGGCGGGAACACCGGGGAGCTGTTTTTT. This sequence encodes CASSPSGGNTGELFF. The rearrangement links TRBV7-2 to TRBJ2-2; possible D gene TRBD2, 5 bases. The germline V and J ends were trimmed by 5 bases and 1 base, with 11 bases remaining between them. The CDR3 spans 15 residues. Germline assignment: CDR1 SGHTA and CDR2 FQGNSA.

This clone was seen a few times. The chain carries TRBV7-3 and TRBJ2-3; 11 bases match TRBD2. Germline loops: CDR1 SGHTA, CDR2 FQGTGA. Losses at the gene ends were 8 bases for V and 5 bases for J; bases not matched to a gene: 3. The CDR3 totals 13 residues. DNA for the CDR3: TGTGCCAGCCAACTAGCGGGAGAAGATACGCAGTATTTT. Translating it yields CASQLAGEDTQYF.

This clone came up a few times. This chain links TRBV28 with TRBJ2-1, with 8 nucleotides matching TRBD1. Germline CDR1 reads MDHEN; CDR2 reads SYDVKM. V lost 6 bases, J lost 6 bases, and 4 bases stayed unmatched. The CDR3 runs 13 residues. The CDR3 here is CASSQGARNEQFF. The CDR3 DNA reads as TGTGCCAGCAGCCAGGGGGCGCGCAATGAGCAGTTCTTC.

The chain combines TRBV5-1 with TRBJ2-2, with 12 nucleotides matching TRBD2. V shed 0 bases, J shed 6 bases, and the junction held 0 bases outside the gene matches. This CDR3 region has 15 residues. Germline V gene sequence: CDR1 SGHRS, CDR2 YFSETQ. The CDR3 coding sequence is TGCGCCAGCAGCTTGGGACTAGCGGGAGCCGGGGAGCTGTTTTTT. Translation gives CASSLGLAGAGELFF.

The chain recombines TRBV7-2 with TRBJ1-1; D remains unclear. Germline loops: CDR1 SGHTA, CDR2 FQGNSA. The V end lost 1 base, the J end lost 5 bases, and 11 bases lay between the germline ends. CDR3 length: 14 amino acids. In DNA, the CDR3 is TGTGCCAGCAGCTTAGGGTGGGCGGGGACTGAAGCTTTCTTT. Its protein is CASSLGWAGTEAFF.

The chain recombines TRBV7-9 with TRBJ1-1, with 8 bases identical to TRBD1. Losses at the gene ends were 5 bases for V and 4 bases for J; bases not matched to a gene: 0. The CDR3 sequence is 12 residues long. Germline assignment: CDR1 SEHNR and CDR2 FQNEAQ (reference sequence). The CDR3 DNA reads as TGTGCCAGCAGCGGACAGGGCACTGAAGCTTTCTTT. Translating it yields CASSGQGTEAFF.

This clone was seen only a few times. The chain recombines TRBV29-1 with TRBJ2-1; no definite D call. The germline V gene has CDR1 SQVTM and CDR2 ANQGSEA. This CDR3 region has 11 residues. V was trimmed by 8 bases and J by 1 base, leaving 6 bases between them. CDR3 nucleotide sequence: TGCAGCCCCTTGTCCTACAATGAGCAGTTCTTC. Protein product: CSPLSYNEQFF.

The chain has TRBV7-2 and TRBJ2-3, with D tentatively TRBD2 (6 bases). Germline lookup yields CDR1 SGHTA and CDR2 FQGNSA. This CDR3 has 15 amino acids. Trimming stripped 0 bases from V and 6 bases from J, with 13 bases between. CDR3 coding DNA: TGTGCCAGCAGCTTAGCGCCGGGAGCAGGGGATACGCAGTATTTT. Encoded protein: CASSLAPGAGDTQYF.

The chain has TRBV10-3 and TRBJ2-6; 7 nucleotides match TRBD1. Germline lookup yields CDR1 ENHRY and CDR2 SYGVKD. The ends lost 5 bases at V and 0 bases at J; junction bases unmatched: 4. The CDR3 length is 16 residues. CDR3 sequence: CAISTGESSGANVLTF. The CDR3 DNA reads TGTGCCATCAGTACAGGGGAGAGCTCTGGGGCCAACGTCCTGACTTTC.

This clone was recorded a few times. V and J are TRBV27 and TRBJ1-2; 8 bases map to TRBD1. The CDR3 runs 13 residues. Trimming took 4 bases from V and 4 from J; bases not matched to a gene: 2. CDR1 and CDR2 from the germline V gene are MNHEY and SMNVEV (reference sequence). The CDR3 sequence: CASSWDRSYGYTF. CDR3 coding DNA: TGTGCCAGCAGTTGGGACAGGAGCTATGGCTACACCTTC.

This clone was seen a handful of times. J is TRBJ2-7 and V is TRBV5-8, with 9 bases fitting TRBD2. Germline values: CDR1 SGHTS, CDR2 YDEGEE. The V segment lost 4 bases and the J segment 7 bases; nucleotides outside the gene matches: 9. The CDR3 has 14 residues. For the CDR3, the DNA is TGTGCCAGCAGCCCGGGACTAGCCCACACTGAGCAGTACTTC. This encodes CASSPGLAHTEQYF.

The V call is TRBV7-2, the J call TRBJ1-1, with 7 positions matching TRBD1. The CDR3 runs to 14 residues. Unmatched junction bases numbered 7, after V lost 5 bases and J lost 4 bases. Germline assignment: CDR1 SGHTA and CDR2 FQGNSA. This CDR3 reads CASSPRQGATEAFF. CDR3 DNA sequence: TGTGCCAGCAGCCCAAGACAGGGAGCCACTGAAGCTTTCTTT.

V usage is TRBV5-4 and J usage is TRBJ2-3; D uncertain. The CDR3 length is 14 residues. Germline assignment: CDR1 SGHNT and CDR2 YYREEE (reference sequence). The V end lost 4 bases, the J end lost 7 bases, and 16 bases lay between the germline ends. The CDR3: CASSTDQVGNTQYF. CDR3 coding DNA: TGTGCCAGCAGCACAGACCAGGTCGGAAATACGCAGTATTTT.

The chain joins TRBV28 to TRBJ2-1; a weak D match, TRBD1 (6 bases). The CDR3 runs to 12 residues. Germline V gives CDR1 MDHEN, CDR2 SYDVKM. V was cut by 6 bases and J by 6 bases, with 9 bases left in between. The CDR3 spells CASRVRGNEQFF. CDR3 nucleotide sequence: TGTGCCAGCAGGGTCAGGGGCAATGAGCAGTTCTTC. The variable domain in full, completed from reference TRBV28 and TRBJ2-1, reads DVKVTQSSRYLVKRTGEKVFLECVQDMDHENMFWYRQDPGLGLRLIYFSYDVKMKEKGDIPEGYSVSREKKERFSLILESASTNQTSMYLCASRVRGNEQFFGPGTRLTVL.

The CDR3 region has the DNA TGTGCCAGTAGCCCCCGAGGCGGGAACACTGAAGCTTTCTTT. It yields the protein CASSPRGGNTEAFF. The chain has TRBV19 and TRBJ1-1; D remains unclear. Trimming took off 6 bases at V and 1 base at J, with 12 bases between the two ends. Germline loops: CDR1 LNHDA, CDR2 SQIVND (reference sequence). There are 14 residues in the CDR3.

The J gene is TRBJ1-3, the V gene TRBV28; maybe TRBD1 (6 bases). From germline, CDR1 is MDHEN and CDR2 SYDVKM. Trimming stripped 5 bases from V and 10 bases from J, with 18 bases between. The CDR3 consists of 14 residues. CDR3 coding DNA: TGTGCCAGCAGTCCGGGACAAGGTGGTGGGACCATATATTTT. It yields the protein CASSPGQGGGTIYF.

The chain joins TRBV9 to TRBJ2-2; TRBD2 matches at 11 bases. Germline loops: CDR1 SGDLS, CDR2 YYNGEE. Trimming cost V 4 bases and J 3 bases; bases outside gene matches: 2. The CDR3 extends over 15 amino acids. The CDR3 protein is CASSLGLADTGELFF. Written as DNA, the CDR3 is TGTGCCAGCAGCCTGGGACTAGCGGACACCGGGGAGCTGTTTTTT.

There are a few counts of this clone. The gene calls are TRBV7-2 and TRBJ2-3; TRBD2 matches at 7 bases. The junction had 11 bases not matched to a gene; V was cut back by 5 bases and J by 0 bases. The germline V gene has CDR1 SGHTA and CDR2 FQGNSA. The CDR3 totals 17 residues. The CDR3 DNA reads as TGTGCCAGCAGCCCACGCGGGAGATACCCTAGCACAGATACGCAGTATTTT. Amino acids: CASSPRGRYPSTDTQYF.

This clone has just one count. The chain carries TRBV4-1 and TRBJ2-5; 7 positions agree with TRBD1. The J call may not be correct, given that the DNA end is closer to TRBJ2-7. The germline V gene encodes CDR1 MGHRA and CDR2 YSYEKL. This CDR3 comprises 14 residues. The CDR3: CASSPFQGVDEQYF. CDR3 DNA sequence: TGCGCCAGCAGCCCCTTCCAGGGGGTCGACGAGCAGTACTTC.

The chain joins TRBV7-2 to TRBJ2-1, with 8 bases fitting TRBD2. This CDR3 contains 16 residues. CDR1 and CDR2 from the germline V gene are SGHTA and FQGNSA. J lost 3 bases, V lost 7 bases, and 11 bases had no gene match. The CDR3 DNA sequence: TGTGCCAGCAAAACGGCGAACAGCGGGGGCTACAATGAGCAGTTCTTC. This sequence encodes CASKTANSGGYNEQFF.

Only a few counts were recorded for this clone. The genes are TRBV6-5 and TRBJ2-2; a weak D match, TRBD2 (6 bases). Germline V gene data show CDR1 as MNHEY and CDR2 as SVGAGI. The CDR3 has 15 amino acids. The V end lost 6 bases, the J end lost 5 bases, and 16 bases lay between the germline ends. CDR3 sequence: CASRVSVSGTGELFF. The CDR3 DNA is TGTGCCAGCAGGGTGTCGGTTAGCGGAACCGGGGAGCTGTTTTTT.

V is TRBV2 and J is TRBJ2-5, with 9 nucleotides matching TRBD1. TRBJ2-7 matches the DNA end more closely, so the J call is doubtful. In germline, CDR1 is SNHLY, CDR2 FYNNEI. This CDR3 contains 14 residues. The CDR3 here is CASKTGTGTHEQYF. As DNA, the CDR3 is TGTGCCAGCAAGACCGGGACAGGGACCCACGAGCAGTACTTC.

This clone was detected once. The rearrangement joins TRBV28 to TRBJ1-3, with D uncertain. The CDR3 length is 16 residues. The germline V gene encodes CDR1 MDHEN and CDR2 SYDVKM. V shed 3 bases and J shed 3 bases, with 15 bases lying between them. The CDR3 here is CASSFFVGSGGNTIYF. The CDR3 bases are TGTGCCAGCAGTTTTTTCGTCGGTAGTGGTGGAAACACCATATATTTT.

This chain links TRBV7-9 with TRBJ1-5, with D hard to call. V was pared by 2 bases and J by 8 bases, with 4 bases between. CDR3 length: 11 residues. Germline V gene lookup returns CDR1 SEHNR and CDR2 FQNEAQ (reference sequence). The CDR3, as DNA: TGTGCCAGCAGCTTACCTGAGCCCCAGCATTTT. Translated: CASSLPEPQHF.

The chain joins TRBV7-8 to TRBJ2-7, with 8 bases identical to TRBD2. The CDR3 is 15 amino acids. CDR1 and CDR2 (germline): SGHVS, FQNEAQ. Trimming removed 1 base from V and 4 bases from J; junction bases left unmatched: 6. This chain's CDR3 is CASSLEFSGTYEQYF. CDR3 sequence (DNA): TGTGCCAGCAGCTTAGAGTTTAGCGGGACTTACGAGCAGTACTTC. Complete variable domain (other parts from reference TRBV7-8 and TRBJ2-7): GAGVSQSPRYKVAKRGQDVALRCDPISGHVSLFWYQQALGQGPEFLTYFQNEAQLDKSGLPSDRFFAERPEGSVSTLKIQRTQQEDSAVYLCASSLEFSGTYEQYFGPGTRLTVT.